This T cell receptor beta chain was recorded in a study of immune heterogeneity within non-small cell lung tumors (dated by TCRdb to 2016 to 2019). Study-level background: By histology, the tumors were several squamous cell carcinomas, nine to ten non-squamous carcinomas and 1 tumor not otherwise specified. Whole-exome sequencing, RNA-seq and TCR beta repertoire sequencing were combined for multiple spatially distinct regions from each NSCLC tumor so that intratumoral immune heterogeneity could be examined. TCR repertoires were analyzed from around 57 tumor loci of some 15 patients, whereas transcriptome data were available for only about 44 loci from some 13 patients. Binding of neoantigens to the HLA alleles of each patient was predicted with netMHCpan-3.0 for mutant peptides of 8 to 11 amino acids.

A multiplex PCR system amplified the TCR beta CDR3 region, with a first 10-cycle round using 32 V-gene forward and 13 J-gene reverse primers. The first PCR round used a QIAGEN Multiplex PCR Kit, and the primer sequences were filed in Chinese patent CN105087789A. A second PCR round added Illumina universal primers using the Phusion High-Fidelity PCR Kit. The TCR libraries underwent paired-end sequencing with a read length of 151 bp on the Illumina HiSeq X Ten platform. The original methods were these. Reads lacking multiplex PCR primers were removed with Cutadapt, read pairs were merged with PEAR, and CDR3 regions were called with MiXCR default settings. Repertoire diversity was assessed by Shannon entropy, and clonality was calculated as one minus the Shannon entropy divided by the ln of the count of productive unique sequences. A clonotype counted as a dominant or high-frequency T-cell clone when its frequency was 0.5% or higher. TCRdb's own reprocessing of the public reads used fastp at Q25 and MiXCR and kept productive beta chains. All rows with the same CDR3 protein become a single entry with the most common DNA and genes. The V and J calls, along with clone size, are taken from TCRdb and not from the paper's own processing. The sample records over 2,500 distinct CDR3 sequences, about 49% of which are singletons. Clones ranked in the top ten supply about 7.5% of the sample.

The TCR template was genomic DNA extracted from bulk tumor tissue, and around 610 ng of gDNA was amplified for each sample. During surgery, multiple biopsies were taken from each primary tumor, with sampling sites spaced as far apart as possible within the tumor mass. The study cohort was described as untreated and was composed of newly diagnosed NSCLC cases undergoing curative surgery. Donors were 15 newly diagnosed non-small cell lung cancer patients undergoing surgery with curative intent. Resected tumor masses were reviewed by two independent pathologists. Only DNA and RNA samples of high quality went on to sequencing. The CDR3, from cysteine to phenylalanine, totals 16 residues. Only the CDR3 portion is preserved as DNA: 48 bases, with reading frame beginning at the first base. The germline V gene encodes CDR1 SSHAT and CDR2 FNYEAQ (reference sequence). Concerning this clonotype: Which antigen it targets is not known. A junction end diverges from the germline sequence, so it may reflect a read error.

The full study reports these points: Within a patient, the same dominant CDR3B clonotypes appeared at multiple loci, but different tumor locations also contained unique high-frequency clones. A moderate positive correlation (R 0.3 to 0.35), which was statistically significant, linked local T-cell repertoire clonality to local tumor mutational burden. Individual patients mostly had different high-frequency TCR beta clonotypes.

The V and J segments used are TRBV7-7 and TRBJ2-2; the D gene cannot be named for sure. The TCR sequence derives from an older woman with non-small cell lung cancer. The specimen sequenced was lung tumor tissue. The CDR3 amino acid sequence is: CASSLVASGNTGELFF. In nucleotide form, the sequence is TGTGCTAGCAGCTTAGTTGCGTCTGGAAACACCGGGGAGCTGTTTTTT.